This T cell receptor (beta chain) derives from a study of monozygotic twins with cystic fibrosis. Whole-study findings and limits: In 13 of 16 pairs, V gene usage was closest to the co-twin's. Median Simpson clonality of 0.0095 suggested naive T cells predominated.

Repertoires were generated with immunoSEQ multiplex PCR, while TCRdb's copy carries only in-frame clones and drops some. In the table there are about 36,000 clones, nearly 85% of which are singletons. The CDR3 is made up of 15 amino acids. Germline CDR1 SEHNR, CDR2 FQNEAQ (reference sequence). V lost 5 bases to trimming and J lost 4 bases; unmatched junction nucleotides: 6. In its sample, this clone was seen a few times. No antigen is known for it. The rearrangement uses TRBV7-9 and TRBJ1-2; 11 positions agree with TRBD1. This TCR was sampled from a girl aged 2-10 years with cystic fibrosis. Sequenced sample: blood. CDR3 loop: CASSLGTGGIYGYTF. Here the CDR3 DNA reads TGTGCCAGCAGCCTCGGGACAGGGGGAATCTATGGCTACACCTTC.